What follows describes a single T cell receptor beta chain. This receptor's antigen is unknown. No base quality information exists; no much larger clone differs at one position. The germline V gene specifies MRHNA as CDR1 and SNTAGT as CDR2. The CDR3 measures 13 amino acids from cysteine to phenylalanine. Only the CDR3 portion is preserved as DNA: 39 bases, with reading frame beginning at the first base. Trimming takes 4 bases from V and 1 base from J, and the germline ends sit 7 bases apart. The data are from a study of blood T cell repertoires in COVID-19 (dated by TCRdb to 2018 to 2021). Regarding the study in general: The collaborator samples originated in the United States, Italy and Spain and spanned the acute and convalescent phases of COVID-19. The material from the prospective study consisted of cDNA or gDNA derived from T cells, B-cell-depleted T cells, or PBMCs. Deeply sampled blood TCRbeta repertoires from subjects exposed to, actively infected with, or recovered from COVID-19 were included in the dataset. A freely available public database, intended as a resource for researchers studying the immune response to SARS-CoV-2, is where the repertoires were released. The samples were drawn from two sources: the first 160 participants of the ongoing ImmuneRACE study, and 950 to 1,500 subjects contributed by 6 global collaborators. Sample metadata almost always included a de-identified subject ID, COVID-19 status, age in years and sex. Where available, HLA class I and class II types were obtained from metadata supplied by the sample provider rather than from assay-based typing. Beyond this particular receptor, the publication reports: The quantity of clinical and demographic metadata differed by source and by participant and was supplied without curation.

In the prospective study, participants were about 18 to 89 years old, resided in fewer than 25 geographic areas of the United States, and were enrolled through a virtual design. In the prospective study, cohorts were assigned on the basis of participant-reported clinical history obtained from a screening survey and a study questionnaire. Recovered participants in ImmuneRACE Cohort 3 were defined as having two consecutive negative NP/OP PCR tests, clearance from a healthcare professional, or resolution of symptoms. In the prospective study, mobile phlebotomists collected whole blood, serum and a nasopharyngeal or oropharyngeal swab from each participant. Over a 2-month period, participants in the prospective study had the option of providing additional blood draws and questionnaires. Prospective study blood samples were shipped either frozen or at room temperature before DNA extraction. TCRbeta CDR3 regions were amplified from genomic DNA using the immunoSEQ Assay, a bias-controlled multiplex PCR. Turning to the authors' computational methods: The number of nucleated cells in each sample was estimated by amplification of reference gene primers within the assay. To quantify the absolute abundance of each unique TCRbeta CDR3 rearrangement, sequence reads were collapsed and filtered. For each sample, productive Simpson clonality was calculated by taking the square root of Simpson's diversity index across productive rearrangements. In its TCRdb copy, this immuneACCESS table keeps in-frame sequences only and misses some clones. Where compared with another copy, unresolved V genes explain less than half of these, and the others have no known cause. V, J and clone size derive from that table, while D and trimming were established from the DNA sequence. This sample is represented by under 300,000 clones; 85% to 90% of them were singletons. The top ten constitute roughly 1.9% of the sample.

The chain is made from TRBV6-4 and TRBJ1-1; the D gene cannot be resolved reliably. The source material was PBMCs or T cells enriched from blood (not recorded which). The source is a woman aged 55-70 years who had recovered from COVID-19. In nucleotide form, the sequence is TGTGCCAGCAGTGTGCGAGCGAACACTGAAGCTTTCTTT. Translated, it gives CASSVRANTEAFF.